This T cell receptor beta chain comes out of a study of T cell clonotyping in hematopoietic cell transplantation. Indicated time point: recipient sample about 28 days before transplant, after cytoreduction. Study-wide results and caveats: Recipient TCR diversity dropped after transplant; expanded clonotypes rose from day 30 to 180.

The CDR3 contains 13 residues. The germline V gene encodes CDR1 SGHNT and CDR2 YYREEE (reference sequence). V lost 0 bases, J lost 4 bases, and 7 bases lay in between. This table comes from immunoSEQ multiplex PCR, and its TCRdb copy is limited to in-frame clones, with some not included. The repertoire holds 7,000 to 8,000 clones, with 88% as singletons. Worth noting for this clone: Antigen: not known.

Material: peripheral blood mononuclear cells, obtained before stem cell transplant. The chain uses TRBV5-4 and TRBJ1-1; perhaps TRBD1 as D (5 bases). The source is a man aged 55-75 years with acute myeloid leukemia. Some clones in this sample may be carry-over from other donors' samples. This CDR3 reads CASSLVGVTEAFF. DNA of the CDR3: TGTGCCAGCAGCTTGGTAGGGGTCACTGAAGCTTTCTTT. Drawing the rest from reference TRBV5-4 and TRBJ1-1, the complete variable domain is ETGVTQSPTHLIKTRGQQVTLRCSSQSGHNTVSWYQQALGQGPQFIFQYYREEENGRGNFPPRFSGLQFPNYSSELNVNALELDDSALYLCASSLVGVTEAFFGQGTRLTVV.